The entry below gives a single TCR beta chain sequence along with its context. Its target is not known. Using its own MiXCR run on the RT-PCR reads, TCRdb lists one record per CDR3 protein. Among 200,000 to 250,000 distinct CDR3 sequences, 12% were seen once, and the ten largest hold under 10%. The data stem from a study of response to subunit inactivated influenza vaccine. The study, taken as a whole, reports: The authors proposed limited new T cell recruitment per seasonal influenza vaccination.

The CDR3 extends over 15 amino acids. V dropped 2 bases and J dropped 3 bases, with 11 bases sitting between them. Germline lookup yields CDR1 KGHSH and CDR2 LQKENI. This TCR was recovered from a man aged 45-65 years who received an inactivated influenza vaccine. Sample: non-naive T cells sorted from PBMCs, taken around two weeks before vaccination. The chain combines TRBV18 with TRBJ2-1, with D unresolved. CDR3 protein: CASSPVQLVYNEQFF. Here the CDR3 DNA reads TGTGCCAGCTCACCAGTACAGCTAGTCTACAATGAGCAGTTCTTC. Filled out from reference TRBV18 and TRBJ2-1, the complete variable domain reads NAGVMQNPRHLVRRRGQEARLRCSPMKGHSHVYWYRQLPEEGLKFMVYLQKENIIDESGMPKERFSAEFPKEGPSILRIQQVVRGDSAAYFCASSPVQLVYNEQFFGPGTRLTVL.